The rows below give T cell receptor beta chains drawn from one sample of a study of T cell changes during pregnancy in multiple sclerosis. The table came from immunoSEQ multiplex PCR; TCRdb's copy has only in-frame clones and leaves some out. The table shows approximately 70,000 clones, with 75% to 95% occurring only once. The sample was peripheral blood, taken in the first trimester of pregnancy. The receptors originated from a female donor with multiple sclerosis, enrolled in a pregnancy study. Both conserved end residues are part of each CDR3. D genes are given only for firm matches. The size field is filled for only some rows; it gives once, few, many or a size class.

size,V,J,D,DNA,CDR3
-,TRBV29-1,TRBJ2-1,-,TGCAGCGTTCAGGGATGGGATTACAATGAGCAGTTCTTC,CSVQGWDYNEQFF
once,TRBV5-1,TRBJ2-7,TRBD2,TGCGCCAGCAGCGCGGGACTAGCGGGGGGGGTCGGTGCCGAGCAGTACTTC,CASSAGLAGGVGAEQYF
-,TRBV7-2,TRBJ2-1,-,TGTGCCAGCAGCTTAGGTCCTAGCGTCGATGAGCAGTTCTTC,CASSLGPSVDEQFF
-,TRBV30,TRBJ1-6,-,TGTGCCTGGAGTGAGGGGCAGCCGTATAATTCACCCCTCCACTTT,CAWSEGQPYNSPLHF
-,TRBV6-1,TRBJ1-2,-,TGTGCCAGCAGTGAAGGGGGGGGCGGCTATGGCTACACCTTC,CASSEGGGGYGYTF
-,TRBV9,TRBJ1-4,-,TGTGCCAGCAGCGTAGAGTGGTACCGGGGTGAAAAACTGTTTTTT,CASSVEWYRGEKLFF
-,TRBV6-1,TRBJ1-2,-,TGTGCCAGCAGCGACGGAGACCACTATGGCTACACCTTC,CASSDGDHYGYTF
-,TRBV15,TRBJ1-1,-,TGTGCCACCAGCAGAGCGGGGGGTAGGGACACTGAAGCTTTCTTT,CATSRAGGRDTEAFF
-,TRBV19,TRBJ2-2,TRBD2,TGTGCCAGTATGCTGACTAGCGGGAACACCGGGGAGCTGTTTTTT,CASMLTSGNTGELFF
-,TRBV10-3,TRBJ2-7,TRBD1,TGTGCCATCGGGGTTTTTATCGGGACAGGGTCAGGCGAGCAGTACTTC,CAIGVFIGTGSGEQYF
-,TRBV19,TRBJ2-1,TRBD2,TGTGCCAGCGGACTAGCGGGAGGAAATGAGCAGTTCTTC,CASGLAGGNEQFF
-,TRBV9,TRBJ1-6,-,TGTGCCAGCAGCGCCCTGGGCAGGGGAGATAATTCACCCCTCCACTTT,CASSALGRGDNSPLHF
-,TRBV2,TRBJ1-3,-,TGTGCCAGCAGTGAGACTACTGGAAACACCATATATTTT,CASSETTGNTIYF
few,TRBV7-2,TRBJ2-6,-,TGTGCCAGCAGCTTATCAGGGCATCTGATTTCTGGGGCCAACGTCCTGACTTTC,CASSLSGHLISGANVLTF
-,TRBV5-6,TRBJ1-5,-,TGTGCCAGCAGCTTGAGGGGGGGCGGGGATCAGCCCCAGCATTTT,CASSLRGGGDQPQHF
-,TRBV9,TRBJ1-5,TRBD1,TGTGCCAGCCAGAGGACAGGTTGTTATAGGAATCAGCCCCAGCATTTT,CASQRTGCYRNQPQHF
-,TRBV18,TRBJ1-3,-,TGTGCCAGCTCACCAGGGGGCGGCTCTGGAAACACCATATATTTT,CASSPGGGSGNTIYF
-,TRBV6-5,TRBJ2-4,-,TGTGCCAGCAGAGGTCCGGGGATAGCCAAAAACATTCAGTACTTC,CASRGPGIAKNIQYF
-,TRBV5-6,TRBJ2-7,-,TGTGCCAGCAGCTCCCGATCCAGGGATTACGAGCAGTACTTC,CASSSRSRDYEQYF
-,TRBV6-5,TRBJ1-2,-,TGTGCCAGCAGTTCTGCCGCCGGCTATGGCTACACCTTC,CASSSAAGYGYTF
-,TRBV7-8,TRBJ2-1,TRBD2,TGTGCCAGCAGCACTGCTCTAGCGGGGGGACGCTCCTCCTACAATGAGCAGTTCTTC,CASSTALAGGRSSYNEQFF
-,TRBV5-4,TRBJ1-2,TRBD1,TGTGCCAGCAGCCTAAACACCGGACAGGTCGGCCTCTATGGCTACACCTTC,CASSLNTGQVGLYGYTF
-,TRBV7-8,TRBJ1-3,-,TGTGCCAGCAGTCTGGCGGGTATCTCTGGAAACACCATATATTTT,CASSLAGISGNTIYF
-,TRBV19,TRBJ1-5,-,TGTGCCAGTAGTCGCCTCTATAGCAATCAGCCCCAGCATTTT,CASSRLYSNQPQHF
-,TRBV5-1,TRBJ2-2,-,TGCGCCAGCAGCCGGACAGGGGAGCTGTTTTTT,CASSRTGELFF
-,TRBV19,TRBJ1-5,TRBD1,TGTGCCAGTACGGACAGGGGAAGCAATCAGCCCCAGCATTTT,CASTDRGSNQPQHF
-,TRBV28,TRBJ2-1,TRBD2,TGTGCCAGCAGTTTCGGGGACCGGACTAGCCGGGAGCAGTTCTTC,CASSFGDRTSREQFF
-,TRBV11-3,TRBJ1-1,TRBD1,TGTGCCAGCAGCTTAGATCGGGACAGGGGGAACACTGAAGCTTTCTTT,CASSLDRDRGNTEAFF
-,TRBV6-5,TRBJ1-2,-,TGTGCCAGCAGTTACTCGAGTGGCTACACCTTC,CASSYSSGYTF
-,TRBV28,TRBJ1-2,TRBD1,TGTGCCAGCAGTAACGGACAGGGCAATGGCTACACCTTC,CASSNGQGNGYTF
-,TRBV5-1,TRBJ2-1,TRBD2,TGCGCCAGCAAGACTAGCGGGACCTCCTACAATGAGCAGTTCTTC,CASKTSGTSYNEQFF
-,TRBV5-4,TRBJ2-2,-,TGTGCCAGCAGCACTAAAGGGACTGTGACCGGGGAGCTGTTTTTT,CASSTKGTVTGELFF
once,TRBV27,TRBJ1-2,-,TGTGCCAGCAGTTTATCGGAGGGAGACTATGGCTACACCTTC,CASSLSEGDYGYTF